This T cell receptor beta chain was sequenced for a study of CD8 T cells in ankylosing spondylitis (dated 2017 in TCRdb). Regarding the research as a whole: T cell receptor beta repertoires were profiled in healthy donors and ankylosing spondylitis patients so that disease-linked TCR variants could be found. The full study cohort comprised approximately 23 ankylosing spondylitis patients and some 110 healthy donors. Samples of peripheral blood were taken, and for ankylosing spondylitis patients, synovial fluid was collected as well.

Details on this clonotype: Its binding antigen is unknown. Qualities for individual bases were not recorded, and no much larger clone is one base off.

At the junction V is shortened by 2 bases and J by 8 bases, with 15 bases in between. The CDR3, cysteine through phenylalanine, is 15 amino acids long. Of the read, only the CDR3 DNA is kept; its 45 bases are in frame from base 1. Summary of the overall study and its limitations: Some TCR beta motif variants had previously been reported in synovial fluid and blood of reactive arthritis patients, which suggested common disease-initiation mechanisms. In peripheral blood, the disease-linked clones were found at relatively low frequencies and had a CD8+ phenotype. Significant enrichment of the disease-linked clones was reported in matched synovial fluid samples from ankylosing spondylitis patients. A TCR beta motif of several highly homologous amino acid variants appeared characteristic of blood from ankylosing spondylitis patients.

TCRdb names Illumina HiSeq 2500 as the instrument used. TCR beta libraries were prepared by quantitative 5'-RACE with molecular barcodes. As for how the authors treated the data: To identify disease-linked TCR variants, a new computational method was used, one built on a probabilistic model of VDJ rearrangement. Clones were called with MiXCR by TCRdb after fastp trimmed the public reads at Q25, and only in-frame beta chains were retained. Rows with one shared CDR3 protein collapse into an entry with the most common genes and DNA. TCRdb's processing, not the authors' own work, is the source of the V and J calls. A total of roughly 230,000 distinct CDR3 sequences appear in this sample, 15% to 20% of them only once. Clones ranked in the top ten supply over 25% of the sample.

The TCR sequence derives from a male donor with ankylosing spondylitis or in good health (not recorded which). Sequenced input: blood, either unsorted or a sorted T cell fraction (not recorded which). The receptor chain draws on TRBV12-3 or TRBV12-4 and TRBJ1-4; the D gene remains uncertain. The nucleotide sequence reads TGTGCCAGCAGTTTAAGGGTCCTCAAAAGGGAAAAACTGTTTTTT. It encodes CASSLRVLKREKLFF.